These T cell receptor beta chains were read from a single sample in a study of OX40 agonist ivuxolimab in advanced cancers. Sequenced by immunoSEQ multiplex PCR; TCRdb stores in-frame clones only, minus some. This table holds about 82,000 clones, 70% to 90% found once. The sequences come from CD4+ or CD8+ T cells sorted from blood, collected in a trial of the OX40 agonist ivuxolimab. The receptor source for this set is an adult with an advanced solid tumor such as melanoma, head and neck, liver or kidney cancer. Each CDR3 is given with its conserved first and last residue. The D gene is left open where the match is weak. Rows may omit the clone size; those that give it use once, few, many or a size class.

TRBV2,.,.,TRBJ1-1,CASSVGGRATEAFF,TGTGCCAGCAGTGTCGGGGGGCGCGCGACTGAAGCTTTCTTT
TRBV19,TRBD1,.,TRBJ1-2,CASSPGTGGVYGYTF,TGTGCCAGTAGTCCCGGGACAGGGGGCGTCTATGGCTACACCTTC
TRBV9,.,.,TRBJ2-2,CASSVLQEPGELFF,TGTGCCAGCAGCGTGTTACAGGAACCCGGGGAGCTGTTTTTT
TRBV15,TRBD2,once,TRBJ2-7,CATSTGLAEQYF,TGTGCCACCAGCACCGGACTAGCGGAGCAGTACTTC
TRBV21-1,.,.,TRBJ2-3,CASSASQGGQASPGSTDTQYF,TGTGCCAGCAGCGCCTCTCAGGGGGGACAGGCTTCCCCTGGCAGCACAGATACGCAGTATTTT
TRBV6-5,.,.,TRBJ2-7,CASSEDRISYEQYF,TGTGCCAGCAGTGAGGACAGAATCTCCTACGAGCAGTACTTC
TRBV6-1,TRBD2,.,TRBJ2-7,CASSEVLAGGYEQYF,TGTGCCAGCAGTGAAGTGCTAGCGGGAGGCTACGAGCAGTACTTC
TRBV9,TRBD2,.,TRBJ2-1,CASSVELAEYNEQFF,TGTGCCAGCAGCGTAGAACTAGCGGAATACAATGAGCAGTTCTTC
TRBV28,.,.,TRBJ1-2,CASSGPYGYTF,TGTGCCAGCAGCGGACCCTATGGCTACACCTTC
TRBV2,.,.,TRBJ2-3,CASRENTDTQYF,TGTGCCAGCAGGGAGAACACAGATACGCAGTATTTT
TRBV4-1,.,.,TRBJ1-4,CASSQEEGGGSEKLFF,TGCGCCAGCAGCCAAGAGGAGGGAGGAGGAAGTGAAAAACTGTTTTTT
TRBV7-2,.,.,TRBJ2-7,CASSLTVKVYEQYF,TGTGCCAGCAGCTTAACGGTCAAGGTCTACGAGCAGTACTTC
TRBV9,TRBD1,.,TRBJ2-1,CASSAGQSNEQFF,TGTGCCAGCAGCGCGGGACAGAGCAATGAGCAGTTCTTC
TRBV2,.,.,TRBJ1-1,CASRARVVGTEAFF,TGTGCCAGCAGGGCCAGGGTAGTGGGCACTGAAGCTTTCTTT
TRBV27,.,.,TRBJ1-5,CASSLWGLSNQPQHF,TGTGCCAGCAGTTTATGGGGACTTAGCAATCAGCCCCAGCATTTT
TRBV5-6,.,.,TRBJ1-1,CASSFSPAPPEAFF,TGTGCCAGCAGCTTTTCCCCAGCCCCTCCTGAAGCTTTCTTT
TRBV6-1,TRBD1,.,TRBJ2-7,CASTNRDRVYEQYF,TGTGCCAGCACGAACCGGGACAGGGTCTACGAGCAGTACTTC
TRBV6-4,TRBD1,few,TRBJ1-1,CASSAGTGPTEAFF,TGTGCCAGCAGCGCCGGGACAGGGCCCACTGAAGCTTTCTTT
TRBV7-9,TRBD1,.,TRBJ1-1,CASSAIGTDYMNTEAFF,TGTGCCAGCAGCGCCATAGGGACAGACTACATGAACACTGAAGCTTTCTTT
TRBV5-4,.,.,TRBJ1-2,CASSQGPGTPGYGYTF,TGTGCCAGCAGCCAAGGGCCCGGGACACCGGGCTATGGCTACACCTTC
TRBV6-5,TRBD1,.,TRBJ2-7,CASSRDSDAYEQYF,TGTGCCAGCAGTAGGGACAGCGATGCCTACGAGCAGTACTTC
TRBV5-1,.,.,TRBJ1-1,CASSLVQANTEAFF,TGCGCCAGCAGCTTGGTACAGGCGAACACTGAAGCTTTCTTT
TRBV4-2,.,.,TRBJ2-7,CASSQESSVGYEQYF,TGTGCCAGCAGCCAAGAATCCAGCGTTGGGTACGAGCAGTACTTC
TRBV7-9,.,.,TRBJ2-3,CASSSPGPDTDTQYF,TGTGCCAGCAGCTCCCCCGGCCCTGACACAGATACGCAGTATTTT
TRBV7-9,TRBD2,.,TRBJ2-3,CASSPAGGGAADTQYF,TGTGCCAGCAGCCCGGCGGGAGGAGGGGCGGCAGATACGCAGTATTTT
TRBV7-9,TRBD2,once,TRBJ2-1,CASRPTSGIISYNEQFF,TGTGCCAGCAGACCGACTAGCGGGATAATCTCCTACAATGAGCAGTTCTTC
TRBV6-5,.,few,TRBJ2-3,CASSYSNTDTQYF,TGTGCCAGCAGTTACTCGAACACAGATACGCAGTATTTT
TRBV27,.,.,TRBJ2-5,CASSFGFQETQYF,TGTGCCAGCAGTTTCGGCTTTCAAGAGACCCAGTACTTC
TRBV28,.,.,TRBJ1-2,CASEANYGYTF,TGTGCCAGTGAAGCTAACTATGGCTACACCTTC
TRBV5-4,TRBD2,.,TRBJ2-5,CASSLRLAGNQETQYF,TGTGCCAGCAGCTTGAGGCTAGCGGGAAACCAAGAGACCCAGTACTTC
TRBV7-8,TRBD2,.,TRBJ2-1,CASTQGSGRGNEQFF,TGTGCCAGCACCCAAGGTAGCGGGAGAGGTAATGAGCAGTTCTTC
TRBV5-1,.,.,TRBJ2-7,CASSLEDGPYEQYF,TGCGCCAGCAGCTTGGAGGACGGACCCTACGAGCAGTACTTC
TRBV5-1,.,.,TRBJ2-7,CASSDPGQIYEQYF,TGCGCCAGCAGCGACCCAGGACAGATCTACGAGCAGTACTTC
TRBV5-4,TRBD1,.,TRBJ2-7,CASSLETGGYEQYF,TGTGCCAGCAGCTTGGAGACAGGGGGCTACGAGCAGTACTTC
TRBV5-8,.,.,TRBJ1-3,CASSESRDLLYF,TGTGCCAGCAGCGAATCCCGGGACCTCCTATATTTT
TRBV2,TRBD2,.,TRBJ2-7,CASSKILAAPYEQYF,TGTGCCAGCAGTAAGATACTAGCGGCGCCCTACGAGCAGTACTTC
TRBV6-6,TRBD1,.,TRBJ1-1,CASSYLGTGNTEAFF,TGTGCCAGCAGTTACCTCGGGACAGGGAACACTGAAGCTTTCTTT
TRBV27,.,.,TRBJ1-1,CASSKGNTEAFF,TGTGCCAGCAGTAAGGGGAACACTGAAGCTTTCTTT
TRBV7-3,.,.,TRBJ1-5,CASSPTAGQPQHF,TGTGCCAGCAGCCCGACCGCGGGGCAGCCCCAGCATTTT
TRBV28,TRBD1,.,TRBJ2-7,CASSSTAAGTGGFYEQYF,TGTGCCAGCAGTTCCACCGCCGCCGGGACAGGGGGCTTTTACGAGCAGTACTTC
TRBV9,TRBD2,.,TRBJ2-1,CASTTGGSSHEQFF,TGTGCCAGCACGACCGGGGGGAGTAGCCATGAGCAGTTCTTC
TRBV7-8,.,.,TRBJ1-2,CASSLVQAGYTF,TGTGCCAGCAGCTTAGTTCAGGCTGGCTACACCTTC
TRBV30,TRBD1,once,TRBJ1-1,CAWSVGDRVGAFF,TGTGCCTGGAGTGTTGGGGACAGGGTTGGAGCTTTCTTT
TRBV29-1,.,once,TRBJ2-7,CSVVGQTYEQYF,TGCAGCGTTGTAGGGCAGACCTACGAGCAGTACTTC
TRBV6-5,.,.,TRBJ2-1,CASSYSESYNEQFF,TGTGCCAGCAGTTACTCGGAGTCCTACAATGAGCAGTTCTTC
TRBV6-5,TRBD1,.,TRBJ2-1,CASSRTGGRNEQFF,TGTGCCAGCAGCCGGACAGGGGGCCGGAATGAGCAGTTCTTC
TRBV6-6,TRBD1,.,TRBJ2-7,CASSYGTGVAYEQYF,TGTGCCAGCAGTTACGGGACAGGGGTTGCCTACGAGCAGTACTTC
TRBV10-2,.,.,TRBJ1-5,CASGAGNQPQHF,TGCGCCAGCGGAGCAGGGAATCAGCCCCAGCATTTT
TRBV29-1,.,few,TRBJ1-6,CSASTGDSPLHF,TGCAGCGCCTCGACTGGGGATTCACCCCTCCACTTT
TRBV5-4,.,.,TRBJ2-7,CASSLGQGPYEQYF,TGTGCCAGCAGCTTGGGTCAGGGCCCCTACGAGCAGTACTTC
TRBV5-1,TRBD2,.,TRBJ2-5,CASAGGRVGTQYF,TGCGCCAGCGCGGGAGGAAGGGTAGGGACCCAGTACTTC
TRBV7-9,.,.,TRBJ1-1,CASSLAQGSNTEAFF,TGTGCCAGCAGCTTAGCTCAGGGTTCGAACACTGAAGCTTTCTTT
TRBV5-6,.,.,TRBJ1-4,CASSSDRTNRRNEKLFF,TGTGCCAGCAGCTCCGACAGGACGAATCGGCGTAACGAAAAACTGTTTTTT
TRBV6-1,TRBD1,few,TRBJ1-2,CASSGTQGNYGYTF,TGTGCCAGCAGCGGCACACAGGGGAACTATGGCTACACCTTC
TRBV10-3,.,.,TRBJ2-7,CAISDIRDSLAYEQYF,TGTGCCATCAGTGATATAAGGGACTCATTGGCCTACGAGCAGTACTTC
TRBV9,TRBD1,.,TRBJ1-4,CASSAQGATNEKLFF,TGTGCCAGCAGCGCCCAGGGGGCAACTAATGAAAAACTGTTTTTT
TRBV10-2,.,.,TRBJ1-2,CASSEATRNYGYTF,TGCGCCAGCAGTGAGGCGACAAGAAACTATGGCTACACCTTC
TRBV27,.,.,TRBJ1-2,CASSLSKVVGLGAGGYTF,TGTGCCAGCAGTTTATCGAAGGTGGTCGGTCTGGGGGCAGGGGGCTACACCTTC
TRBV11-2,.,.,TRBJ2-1,CASSLVSPYNEQFF,TGTGCCAGCAGCTTAGTTTCCCCGTACAATGAGCAGTTCTTC